These 8 T cell receptor beta chains came from one sample sequenced in a study of early T cells in non-severe SARS-CoV-2 infection. A single record per CDR3 protein comes from TCRdb applying MiXCR to the 5' RACE reads. This table holds fewer than 30,000 distinct CDR3 sequences, 5.4% found once. The sequencing sample was made of whole blood. The receptors originated from an adult who was a healthcare worker with PCR-confirmed SARS-CoV-2 infection or an uninfected control (not recorded which).

This clonotype was counted between two and nine times. The CDR3 is CASSVGVTGYTYEQYF. For the CDR3, the DNA is TGTGCCAGCAGCGTAGGAGTAACAGGTTATACCTACGAGCAGTACTTC. The chain is built from TRBV9 and TRBJ2-7; D perhaps matches TRBD1 (5 bases). CDR1 and CDR2 from the germline V gene are SGDLS and YYNGEE. V was cut by 0 bases and J by 2 bases, with 15 bases left in between. The CDR3 contains 16 residues.

This clonotype occurred many times. The chain combines TRBV27 with TRBJ2-1; 10 bases line up with TRBD2. V was pared by 0 bases and J by 3 bases, with 2 bases of the junction left unmatched. The germline CDR1 and CDR2 sequences are MNHEY and SMNVEV (reference sequence). This CDR3 spans 16 amino acids. CDR3 residues: CASSLSWTSGYNEQFF. DNA of the CDR3: TGTGCCAGCAGTTTATCCTGGACTAGCGGCTACAATGAGCAGTTCTTC.

In its sample, this clonotype ranks as large. This chain joins TRBV4-3 and TRBJ2-1; D not certain. This CDR3 comprises 15 residues. V was cut by 4 bases and J by 1 base, with 11 bases left in between. The germline V gene has CDR1 LGHNA and CDR2 YSLEER. The CDR3 DNA follows: TGCGCCAGCAGCCCCGGTCGCGCTTCCTACAATGAGCAGTTCTTC. Translation: CASSPGRASYNEQFF.

This clonotype turned up a few times. V is TRBV5-1 and J is TRBJ1-1; TRBD1 agrees at 10 bases. This CDR3 has 16 residues. Unmatched junction bases numbered 8, after V lost 5 bases and J lost 1 base. The V gene's germline CDR1 is SGHRS and CDR2 YFSETQ. The CDR3 bases are TGCGCCAGCAGGACCGGGACAGGGGCCCGGAACACTGAAGCTTTCTTT. It yields the protein CASRTGTGARNTEAFF.

Many counts were recorded for this clonotype. This chain connects TRBV6-2 or TRBV6-3 to TRBJ1-1; a weak D match, TRBD1 (5 bases). The CDR3 is made up of 14 amino acids. Germline CDR1 is MNHEY and CDR2 is SVGEGT. V was shortened by 5 bases and J by 4 bases, with 14 bases between the two germline ends. The CDR3 bases are TGTGCCAGCAGTGTGACAGCGTCGGTCACTGAAGCTTTCTTT. Translated, it gives CASSVTASVTEAFF.

This clonotype has a count of ten or more. The chain combines TRBV20-1 with TRBJ1-6; D is uncertain. Trimming stripped 5 bases from V and 6 bases from J, with 11 bases between. CDR3 length: 13 residues. The germline V gene has CDR1 DFQATT and CDR2 SNEGSKA (reference sequence). The CDR3 bases are TGCAGTGCTTTTACAGCGACTAATTCACCCCTCCACTTT. Translating it yields CSAFTATNSPLHF.

By sample share, this clonotype is medium-sized. The chain has TRBV5-1 and TRBJ2-2; D perhaps matches TRBD1 (5 bases). CDR1 is SGHRS, CDR2 YFSETQ, per germline. This CDR3 is built from 13 residues. Trimming removed 5 bases at V and 4 bases at J, with 9 bases between. The CDR3 sequence is CASSPGITGELFF. The CDR3 DNA reads TGCGCCAGCAGTCCAGGGATCACCGGGGAGCTGTTTTTT.

In its sample, this clonotype ranks as medium-sized. One junction end does not reproduce the germline sequence, and a read error may be involved. The chain joins TRBV5-6 to TRBJ1-3; a possible D gene is TRBD1 (6 bases). Germline CDR1 is SGHDT and CDR2 is YYEEEE. The CDR3 runs 14 residues. The CDR3 loop is CASRRGSSENTIYF. DNA of the CDR3: TGTGCCAGCAGGAGGGGGTCTTCTGAAAACACCATATATTTT. The full variable domain, its missing parts supplied by reference TRBV5-6 and TRBJ1-3, is DAGVTQSPTHLIKTRGQQVTLRCSPKSGHDTVSWYQQALGQGPQFIFQYYEEEERQRGNFPDRFSGHQFPNYSSELNVNALLLGDSALYLCASRRGSSENTIYFGEGSWLTVV.